The sequence of this T cell receptor (beta chain) was determined in a study of long-term antiretroviral therapy in people with HIV. Findings and caveats of the study: Clonal expansions arising prior to ART prevailed in the repertoire at every time point.

For each donor, at least one pre-ART and at least two post-ART PBMC samples were available. Comment on this clone: Its target is not known. Other DNA sequences from this sample encode an identical CDR3 as well.

V was clipped by 0 bases and J by 2 bases; unmatched bases: 2. Germline V CDR1 and CDR2: SGDLS, YYNGEE. The CDR3 has 14 amino acids. Running of the v3.0 immunoSEQ assay took place at survey level. Generated by immunoSEQ multiplex PCR, the TCRdb table keeps only in-frame clones and is missing some. Of around 20,000 clones listed, more than 80% were seen once; the top ten hold 3.5% to 5%. This chain uses TRBV9 with TRBJ2-7; the match to TRBD1 covers 7 bases. This clonotype was obtained from a young man with HIV. The specimen was unsorted PBMCs, collected about 6.1 years after starting antiretroviral therapy. CDR3 in amino acids: CASSVGTGAYEQYF. DNA for the CDR3: TGTGCCAGCAGCGTAGGCACAGGGGCCTACGAGCAGTACTTC.